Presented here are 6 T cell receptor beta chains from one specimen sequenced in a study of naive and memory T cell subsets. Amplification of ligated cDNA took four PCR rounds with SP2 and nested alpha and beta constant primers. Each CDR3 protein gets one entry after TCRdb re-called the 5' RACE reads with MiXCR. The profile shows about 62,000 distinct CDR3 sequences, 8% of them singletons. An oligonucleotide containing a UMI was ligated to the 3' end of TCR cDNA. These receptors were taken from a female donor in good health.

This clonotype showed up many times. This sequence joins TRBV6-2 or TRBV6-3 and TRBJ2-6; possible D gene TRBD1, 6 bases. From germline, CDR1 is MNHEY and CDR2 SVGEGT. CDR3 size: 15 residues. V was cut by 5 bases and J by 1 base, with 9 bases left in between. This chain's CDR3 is CASSKQGSGANVLTF. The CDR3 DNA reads TGTGCCAGCAGTAAACAGGGTTCTGGGGCCAACGTCCTGACTTTC.

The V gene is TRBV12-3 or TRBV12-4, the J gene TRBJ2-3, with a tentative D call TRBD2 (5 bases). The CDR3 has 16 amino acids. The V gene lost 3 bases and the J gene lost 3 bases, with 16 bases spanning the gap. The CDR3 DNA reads TGTGCCAGCAGTTTTTCTTTGGGAGAGCGAACAGATACGCAGTATTTT. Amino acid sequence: CASSFSLGERTDTQYF.

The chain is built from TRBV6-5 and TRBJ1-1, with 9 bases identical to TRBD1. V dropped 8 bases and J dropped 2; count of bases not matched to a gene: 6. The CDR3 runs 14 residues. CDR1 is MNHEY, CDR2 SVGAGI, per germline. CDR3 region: CASVRDRVNTEAFF. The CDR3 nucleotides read TGTGCCAGCGTCCGGGACAGGGTAAACACTGAAGCTTTCTTT.

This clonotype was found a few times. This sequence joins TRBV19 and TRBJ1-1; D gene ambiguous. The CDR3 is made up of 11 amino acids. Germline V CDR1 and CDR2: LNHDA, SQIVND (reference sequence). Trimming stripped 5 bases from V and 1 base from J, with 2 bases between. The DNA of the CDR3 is TGTGCCAGTAGTGCGAACACTGAAGCTTTCTTT. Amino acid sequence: CASSANTEAFF.

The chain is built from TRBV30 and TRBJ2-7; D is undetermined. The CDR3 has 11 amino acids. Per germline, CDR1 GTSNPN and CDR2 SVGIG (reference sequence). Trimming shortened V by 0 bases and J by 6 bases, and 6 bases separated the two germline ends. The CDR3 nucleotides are TGTGCCTGGAGTGTGACGTCCGAGCAGTACTTC. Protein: CAWSVTSEQYF.

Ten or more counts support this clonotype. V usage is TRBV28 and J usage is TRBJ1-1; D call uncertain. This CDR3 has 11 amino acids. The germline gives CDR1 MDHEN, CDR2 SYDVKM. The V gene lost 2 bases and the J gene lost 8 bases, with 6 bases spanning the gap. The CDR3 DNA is TGTGCCAGCAGTTTAGGGGTCGAAGCTTTCTTT. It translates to CASSLGVEAFF.